The following is a T cell receptor beta chain sequence with its context. Antigen specificity is unknown. Primers for the PCR totalled 60 Vbeta and 13 Jbeta. Here immunoSEQ multiplex PCR was the method, and the copy in TCRdb shows in-frame clones only, minus some. This sample has under 200,000 clones, with around 76% found just once. V was trimmed by 2 bases and J by 0 bases, leaving 10 bases between them. Germline V lookup: CDR1 SGHRS, CDR2 YFSETQ. The CDR3 extends over 15 amino acids. This entry comes from a study of cytomegalovirus exposure and HLA in healthy donors. Overall study findings and caveats: In vitro assays verified that three CMV-associated chains recognized CMV antigens specifically. Sequencing depth across donors, presence/absence analyses assumed, was roughly uniform. TCR beta chain V- and J-gene trimming was linked, in a later analysis, to a missense variant in DCLRE1C.

Healthy donors of bone marrow made up the group. Input material: PBMCs. The chain couples TRBV5-1 to TRBJ2-3; tentatively, D is TRBD2 (5 bases). The receptor comes from a man between 35 and 55 years old in good health and CMV-seronegative. CDR3 region: CASSLLVASTDTQYF. The DNA for the CDR3 is TGCGCCAGCAGCTTACTAGTTGCTAGCACAGATACGCAGTATTTT.